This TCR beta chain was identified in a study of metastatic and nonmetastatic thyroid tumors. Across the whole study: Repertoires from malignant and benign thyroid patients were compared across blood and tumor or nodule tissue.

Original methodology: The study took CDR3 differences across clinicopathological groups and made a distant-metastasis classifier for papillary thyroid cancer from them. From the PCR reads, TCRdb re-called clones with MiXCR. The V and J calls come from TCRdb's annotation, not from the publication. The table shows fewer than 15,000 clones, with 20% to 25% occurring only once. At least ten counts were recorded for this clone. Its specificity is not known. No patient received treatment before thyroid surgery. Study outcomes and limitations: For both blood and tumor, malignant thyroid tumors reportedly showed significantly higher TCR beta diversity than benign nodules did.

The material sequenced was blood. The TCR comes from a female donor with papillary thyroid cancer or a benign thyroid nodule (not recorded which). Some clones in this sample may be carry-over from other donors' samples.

Written as DNA, the CDR3 is TGTGCCAGCAGTTTGAGCTTCAGGGGAAACACCGGGGAGCTGTTTTTT. It yields the protein CASSLSFRGNTGELFF. The chain uses TRBV27 and TRBJ2-2, with D perhaps TRBD1 (6 bases). The CDR3 length is 16 residues. The germline CDR1 and CDR2 sequences are MNHEY and SMNVEV (reference sequence). The V and J ends lost 3 bases and 2 bases respectively, with 13 bases between them.